The 30 T cell receptor beta chains below all came from one sample that was sequenced in a study of OX40 agonist ivuxolimab in advanced cancers. Libraries were built with the immunoSEQ multiplex PCR assay. Entries here come from immuneACCESS through TCRdb and include only in-frame sequences with V and J called. Some clones fail to appear in such tables; in the studies checked, an unresolved V gene covers under half of the shortfall, and the cause of the remainder is unknown. The sample profile shows 90,000 to 120,000 clones; more than 85% of them were found once. The top ten clones comprise about 1.2% of the sample. The specimen comprised CD4+ or CD8+ T cells sorted from blood, sampled in a trial of the OX40 agonist ivuxolimab. Receptors originate from an adult with an advanced solid tumor such as melanoma, head and neck, liver or kidney cancer.

V is TRBV7-6 and J is TRBJ2-2; maybe TRBD2 (6 bases). CDR3 length: 14 residues. V was clipped by 8 bases and J by 1 base, with 11 bases between them. Per germline, CDR1 SGHVS and CDR2 FNYEAQ. The CDR3 DNA is TGTGCCAGCGTACTGGGGGGGAACACCGGGGAGCTGTTTTTT. Residues: CASVLGGNTGELFF.

The J gene is TRBJ1-1, the V gene TRBV10-1, with D perhaps TRBD1 (5 bases). The CDR3 length is 12 residues. Trimming shortened V by 6 bases and J by 10 bases, and 15 bases separated the two germline ends. Germline CDR1 WNHNN, CDR2 SYGVQD (reference sequence). CDR3: CASSPLGQGAFF. The CDR3 coding sequence is TGCGCCAGCAGCCCCCTGGGTCAGGGAGCTTTCTTT.

V and J are TRBV2 and TRBJ2-5, with 10 bases fitting TRBD2. J was trimmed by 11 bases and V by 1 base; bases with no gene match: 10. This CDR3 has 15 amino acids. CDR1 and CDR2 from the germline V gene are SNHLY and FYNNEI. This chain's CDR3 is CASSEGTSGAREQYF. CDR3 coding DNA: TGTGCCAGCAGTGAAGGAACTAGCGGGGCTAGGGAGCAGTACTTC.

The table lists this clone with a count of one. The chain recombines TRBV28 with TRBJ2-3; the D is unclear. V lost 4 bases and J 0 bases, leaving 8 bases between the germline ends. Germline V gene lookup returns CDR1 MDHEN and CDR2 SYDVKM. The CDR3 consists of 14 residues. This chain's CDR3 is CASSSPISTDTQYF. For the CDR3, the DNA is TGTGCCAGCAGTTCCCCTATAAGCACAGATACGCAGTATTTT.

The chain uses TRBV6-4 and TRBJ1-2; D unresolved. This CDR3 contains 13 residues. Germline V gives CDR1 MRHNA, CDR2 SNTAGT. Deletions cut 2 bases from V and 3 bases from J, with 7 bases between. The CDR3 region has the DNA TGTGCCAGCAGTGACCCGGCTCACTATGGCTACACCTTC. Translating gives CASSDPAHYGYTF.

The chain has TRBV7-2 and TRBJ2-5; 7 bases match TRBD2. The CDR3 length is 15 residues. Per germline, CDR1 SGHTA and CDR2 FQGNSA. V trimming: 2 bases; J trimming: 2 bases; junction bases outside the gene matches: 5. The CDR3 DNA reads TGTGCCAGCAGCTTATCCTCTAGCGGACAAGAGACCCAGTACTTC. It specifies CASSLSSSGQETQYF.

V and J are TRBV5-1 and TRBJ2-5; 10 bases fit TRBD1. Germline V lookup: CDR1 SGHRS, CDR2 YFSETQ. The CDR3 spans 16 residues. The V segment lost 0 bases and the J segment 5 bases; nucleotides outside the gene matches: 7. The CDR3: CASSLEPGTGAETQYF. The CDR3 coding sequence is TGCGCCAGCAGCTTGGAACCCGGGACAGGGGCGGAGACCCAGTACTTC.

The CDR3 nucleotides read TGTGCCAGCAGTAACGACAGGTCCGTTGGCTACACCTTC. This sequence encodes CASSNDRSVGYTF. V gene TRBV28 combines with J gene TRBJ1-2; maybe TRBD1 (6 bases). Deletions cut 5 bases from V and 7 bases from J, with 14 bases between. This CDR3 comprises 13 residues. The germline V gene has CDR1 MDHEN and CDR2 SYDVKM.

The chain recombines TRBV28 with TRBJ2-7; 8 nucleotides match TRBD1. The CDR3 contains 16 residues. Germline-derived CDR1 and CDR2 are MDHEN and SYDVKM. After removal of 6 bases from V and 5 bases from J, the junction contained 15 bases not matched to a gene. The CDR3 bases are TGTGCCAGCAGCCACCGTTTGTTGGACAGGGAGAACGAGCAGTACTTC. Its translation is CASSHRLLDRENEQYF.

The table lists this clone with a count of one. The chain joins TRBV5-6 to TRBJ2-1; 9 positions agree with TRBD2. CDR3 length equals 15 residues. After removal of 4 bases from V and 7 bases from J, the junction contained 9 bases not matched to a gene. CDR1 SGHDT and CDR2 YYEEEE come from the germline V gene. The CDR3 bases are TGTGCCAGCAGCCCGACTAGCGGACCGGAAAATGAGCAGTTCTTC. Its translation: CASSPTSGPENEQFF.

The rearrangement links TRBV18 to TRBJ2-7; 11 positions match TRBD1. The CDR3 sequence is 14 residues long. The V and J ends lost 3 bases and 7 bases, in that order; junction bases with no gene match: 5. The germline CDR1 and CDR2 sequences are KGHSH and LQKENI. The CDR3 nucleotides are TGTGCCAGCTCACCCGGGACAGGGGGTGGTGAGCAGTACTTC. Translated, it gives CASSPGTGGGEQYF.

This chain links TRBV27 with TRBJ2-7, with 11 positions matching TRBD2. Germline values: CDR1 MNHEY, CDR2 SMNVEV (reference sequence). J lost 3 bases, V lost 2 bases, and 6 bases had no gene match. The CDR3 is 16 residues long. CDR3 loop: CASSLDGTSGYYEQYF. The DNA for the CDR3 is TGTGCCAGCAGTTTAGATGGGACTAGCGGATACTACGAGCAGTACTTC.

This sequence joins TRBV10-3 and TRBJ1-5, with D perhaps TRBD1 (6 bases). The CDR3 totals 13 residues. The V gene lost 7 bases and the J gene lost 3 bases, with 10 bases spanning the gap. Germline CDR1 ENHRY, CDR2 SYGVKD. In nucleotides, the CDR3 is TGTGCCATCAATCGGGACACCAATCAGCCCCAGCATTTT. This sequence encodes CAINRDTNQPQHF.

V usage is TRBV28 and J usage is TRBJ1-4, with TRBD1 matching 9 bases. Looked up from germline, CDR1 is MDHEN and CDR2 is SYDVKM. The trim removed 6 bases at V and 2 bases at J, leaving 4 bases unmatched. The length of the CDR3 is 15 residues. CDR3 DNA: TGTGCCAGCAGCTTACAGGGGGCGACTAATGAAAAACTGTTTTTT. Amino acids: CASSLQGATNEKLFF.

CDR3 DNA: TGCGCCAGCAGCATATCAGGGGGTAGGGATTCACCCCTCCACTTT. Protein sequence: CASSISGGRDSPLHF. The rearrangement joins TRBV5-1 to TRBJ1-6; TRBD1 matches 7 bases. V trimming: 4 bases; J trimming: 8 bases; junction bases outside the gene matches: 9. The CDR3 covers 15 residues. Germline V CDR1 and CDR2: SGHRS, YFSETQ.

CDR3 in DNA: TGTGCCAGCAGTTTAGGAGAGAACACTGAAGCTTTCTTT. This sequence encodes CASSLGENTEAFF. The chain recombines TRBV27 with TRBJ1-1; D gene uncertain. Trimming pared 2 bases from V and 1 base from J, leaving 5 bases between. The CDR3 runs 13 residues. Germline V lookup: CDR1 MNHEY, CDR2 SMNVEV (reference sequence).

This clone appeared a single time. V usage is TRBV2 and J usage is TRBJ1-1; 7 nucleotides line up with TRBD1. This CDR3 has 16 amino acids. Germline CDR1 SNHLY, CDR2 FYNNEI. Trimming at V came to 7 bases and at J to 6 bases, leaving 17 bases not matched to a gene. Here the CDR3 reads CASTNEQGIRSPEAFF. The CDR3 coding sequence is TGTGCCAGCACCAACGAACAGGGGATCCGCAGCCCTGAAGCTTTCTTT.

This clone was picked up a small number of times. The chain is built from TRBV28 and TRBJ1-1, with D uncertain. This CDR3 comprises 12 residues. The V and J ends lost 2 bases and 11 bases respectively, with 12 bases between them. The germline V gene encodes CDR1 MDHEN and CDR2 SYDVKM. The CDR3 loop reads CASSLQQVAAFF. The CDR3 region has the DNA TGTGCCAGCAGTTTACAGCAGGTGGCTGCTTTCTTT.

This chain links TRBV10-1 with TRBJ2-1, with 8 bases aligning to TRBD1. J was trimmed by 12 bases and V by 6 bases; bases with no gene match: 4. The CDR3 extends over 11 amino acids. Germline V gives CDR1 WNHNN, CDR2 SYGVQD (reference sequence). In DNA, the CDR3 is TGCGCCAGCAGAGGACAGGGCCCGCAGTTCTTC. Translated, it gives CASRGQGPQFF.

The chain employs TRBV9 and TRBJ2-1, with 10 bases matching TRBD2. Germline values: CDR1 SGDLS, CDR2 YYNGEE. V lost 4 bases to trimming and J lost 0 bases; unmatched junction nucleotides: 7. The CDR3 totals 17 residues. This chain's CDR3 is CASSPRLAGLSYNEQFF. Written as DNA, the CDR3 is TGTGCCAGCAGCCCCAGACTAGCGGGTCTCTCCTACAATGAGCAGTTCTTC.

V usage is TRBV28 and J usage is TRBJ2-7; D may be TRBD1 or TRBD2 (5 bases each). Germline CDR1 reads MDHEN; CDR2 reads SYDVKM. With 4 bases removed from V and 3 bases from J, the gap between germline ends came to 16 bases. The CDR3 covers 15 residues. CDR3 sequence reads: CASSSVEGRNYEQYF. In DNA form, the CDR3 reads TGTGCCAGCAGTTCCGTTGAGGGGCGAAACTACGAGCAGTACTTC.

V gene TRBV13 combines with J gene TRBJ2-7, with 7 bases aligning to TRBD2. The J segment lost 3 bases and the V segment lost 6 bases, leaving 8 bases of the junction unmatched. From germline, CDR1 is PRHDT and CDR2 FYEKMQ (reference sequence). The CDR3 runs to 14 residues. CDR3 loop: CASSQLGTNYEQYF. CDR3 DNA: TGTGCCAGCAGTCAACTCGGGACTAACTACGAGCAGTACTTC.

The chain links TRBV5-1 to TRBJ1-2; a weak D match, TRBD1 (5 bases). Germline V CDR1 and CDR2: SGHRS, YFSETQ. This CDR3 comprises 17 residues. Trimming left V 6 bases short and J 6 bases short, with 27 bases between. CDR3 sequence reads: CASTPAQGQPAGNGYTF. The CDR3 bases are TGCGCCAGCACCCCCGCCCAGGGCCAACCGGCAGGGAATGGCTACACCTTC.

V usage is TRBV14 and J usage is TRBJ1-1; D is unresolved. The CDR3 length is 15 residues. V shed 2 bases and J shed 2 bases, with 12 bases lying between them. Germline CDR1 SGHDN, CDR2 FVKESK. CDR3 loop: CASSQSTPYNTEAFF. The CDR3 bases are TGTGCCAGCAGCCAATCGACCCCTTATAACACTGAAGCTTTCTTT. The whole variable domain, filled in from reference TRBV14 and TRBJ1-1, reads EAGVTQFPSHSVIEKGQTVTLRCDPISGHDNLYWYRRVMGKEIKFLLHFVKESKQDESGMPNNRFLAERTGGTYSTLKVQPAELEDSGVYFCASSQSTPYNTEAFFGQGTRLTVV.

The rearrangement links TRBV20-1 to TRBJ2-1; no clear D. The CDR3 totals 11 residues. Trimming removed 5 bases from V and 12 bases from J, with 14 bases in between. CDR1 and CDR2 (germline): DFQATT, SNEGSKA (reference sequence). The CDR3 nucleotides are TGCAGTGCTGCCAGACCCAACGGGCAGTTCTTC. It specifies CSAARPNGQFF.

The chain carries TRBV15 and TRBJ1-1; perhaps TRBD1 as D (5 bases). Germline lookup yields CDR1 LNHNV and CDR2 YYDKDF (reference sequence). Deletions cut 1 base from V and 3 bases from J, with 9 bases between. The CDR3 contains 14 residues. The CDR3 spells CATSRAGIDTEAFF. The CDR3 region has the DNA TGTGCCACCAGCAGAGCAGGGATTGACACTGAAGCTTTCTTT.

This sequence joins TRBV28 and TRBJ1-3; TRBD1 aligns across 8 bases. This CDR3 is 12 amino acids long. The V segment lost 5 bases and the J segment 7 bases; nucleotides outside the gene matches: 1. CDR1 and CDR2 (germline): MDHEN, SYDVKM. CDR3 residues: CASSRQGNTIYF. CDR3 sequence (DNA): TGTGCCAGCAGTCGACAGGGGAACACCATATATTTT.

This rearrangement joins TRBV6-6 to TRBJ2-2; maybe TRBD2 (7 bases). This CDR3 contains 15 residues. Germline lookup yields CDR1 MNHNY and CDR2 SVGAGI (reference sequence). V was shortened by 10 bases and J by 4 bases, with 19 bases between the two germline ends. The CDR3 loop reads CAILGGQGPTGELFF. In DNA form, the CDR3 reads TGTGCCATCCTGGGGGGGCAGGGCCCCACCGGGGAGCTGTTTTTT.

This chain links TRBV6-1 with TRBJ2-3; 7 bases are a match to TRBD1. Trimming at V came to 4 bases and at J to 1 base, leaving 5 bases not matched to a gene. The CDR3 length is 15 residues. The germline V gene encodes CDR1 MNHNS and CDR2 SASEGT. The CDR3 loop reads CASSGTGARTDTQYF. Here the CDR3 DNA reads TGTGCCAGCAGTGGTACAGGGGCTCGCACAGATACGCAGTATTTT.

Remarks on this clone: This CDR3 is also generated by other DNA sequences in the sample. The rearrangement links TRBV18 to TRBJ2-5; 9 nucleotides line up with TRBD1. The trim removed 2 bases at V and 4 bases at J, leaving 5 bases unmatched. The V gene's germline CDR1 is KGHSH and CDR2 LQKENI. This CDR3 is 15 amino acids long. In DNA form, the CDR3 reads TGTGCCAGCTCACCAAGGGGACAGGGCGGAGAGACCCAGTACTTC. Translation: CASSPRGQGGETQYF. Combining the CDR3 with reference TRBV18 and TRBJ2-5 gives the whole variable domain NAGVMQNPRHLVRRRGQEARLRCSPMKGHSHVYWYRQLPEEGLKFMVYLQKENIIDESGMPKERFSAEFPKEGPSILRIQQVVRGDSAAYFCASSPRGQGGETQYFGPGTRLLVL.